This T cell receptor beta chain came from a study of cytomegalovirus exposure and HLA in healthy donors. About the study: Within the Caucasian-associated ancestry cluster were 81% of the approximately 400 genotyped donors.

Whole-study results and caveats: Immune exposure was documented only through CMV serostatus. The listing of 150 to 200 TCR beta chains classed them as cytomegalovirus-associated.

As concerns this clone: Its antigen is undetermined.

With 60 Vbeta and 13 Jbeta primers, the PCR was carried out. Some clones are missing from TCRdb's copy, which holds only in-frame ones; the method was immunoSEQ multiplex PCR. In the table there are about 200,000 clones, about four fifths of which are singletons. Between the trimmed V and J ends, which lost 4 bases and 3 bases, there was a span of 4 bases. CDR3 size: 12 residues. Germline V gives CDR1 SGDLS, CDR2 YYNGEE. The chain joins TRBV9 to TRBJ2-2; no reliable D call. The sequence was collected from a male donor in good health and CMV-seropositive. Source material: PBMCs. As DNA, the CDR3 is TGTGCCAGCAGCCTCCACACCGGGGAGCTGTTTTTT. This sequence encodes CASSLHTGELFF.